The text below deals with one T cell receptor beta chain. This clonotype was counted many times. Its antigen target is currently unknown. The input lacks base qualities; no much larger clone sits a single base away. The CDR3, cysteine through phenylalanine, is 17 amino acids long. Of the read, only the CDR3 DNA is kept; its 51 bases are in frame from base 1. In the germline V gene (reference sequence), CDR1 corresponds to MNHNY and CDR2 to SVGAGI. Trimmed from V: 5 bases; trimmed from J: 0 bases; junction bases lacking a gene match: 4. To synthesize cDNA, template-switch 5'RACE was performed with a primer carrying a 10-nucleotide random unique molecular identifier so that each TCR transcript was tagged. Every sequencing run yielded over 180 million TCR-beta sequences covering 15-18 subjects. The RNeasy kit was used for extraction of total RNA. The KAPA Real-time Library Amplification kit was used to amplify TCR-beta VDJ regions with primers targeting the TCR constant region and the 5'RACE anchor. A first PCR added sample indexes and Illumina adaptors, and a second PCR then raised library yield. After Ampure bead purification, the TCR product of roughly 650 bp was size-selected on a 2% E-gel SizeSelection system. Before pooling, library quality was checked on a Bioanalyzer, concentration was measured with Qubit, and libraries were quantified with the Kapa Library Quantification kit. An Illumina HiSeq 2500 was used to sequence the libraries paired-end at 2 x 150 bp. To increase sequence diversity, roughly 24-32% phiX was spiked into each library pool. Per the authors' processing: Quality-filtered reads were processed with the UMI-based MiGEC pipeline, which removed over 75% of raw TCR sequences during error correction. VDJ genes were aligned to IMGT germline references, and each clonotype was defined by a unique CDR3 amino acid sequence together with V-J genes. VDJtools evaluated clonal expansion, Shannon diversity and CDR3 relatedness (CalcPairwiseDistances, ClusterSamples); CLCbio workbench built phylogenetic trees. A clone was classed as expanded if it had 8 or more unique UMIs, a cutoff based on coefficient-of-variation modelling across technical triplicates. TCRdb cleaned the public reads at Q25 with fastp, built clones with MiXCR and kept in-frame beta chains. Records with the same CDR3 protein are collapsed into one entry carrying the most frequent genes and DNA. The V and J calls here are based on TCRdb, not the publication. Present in this sample are roughly 71,000 distinct CDR3 sequences, around 3.9% of which were seen just once. The ten largest clones take up about 1.5% of the sample.

The data stem from a study of neurological immune-mediated disorders (dated by TCRdb to between 2019 and 2020). With regard to the full study: Among the roughly 34 multiple sclerosis patients, about 31 had relapsing-remitting MS and 3 had secondary progressive MS. The study compared peripheral blood TCR-beta repertoires of HTLV-I-associated myelopathy (HAM/TSP) patients, multiple sclerosis patients and healthy controls using UMI-based sequencing. The 90 to 110 TCR-beta libraries included longitudinal samples, technical triplicates and paired sorted CD4+ and CD8+ T-cell subsets alongside PBMC samples. The cohort included some 70 subjects: some 14 with HAM/TSP, around 35 with multiple sclerosis, and approximately 20 healthy controls. Here is what the overall study found, with its caveats: The highest TCR clonal expansion was observed in HAM/TSP patients, whereas the lowest was observed in MS patients, even when compared with healthy controls. No clinical or MRI features were associated with the MS cluster, and the authors said that larger cohorts are needed. Phylogenetic analysis grouped repertoires from 18 of 34 MS patients into a cluster of related CDR3 sequences, suggesting a possible repertoire-level signature. Across subjects, expanded clones never shared an identical CDR3 amino acid sequence, which suggests that the TCR-beta repertoires in every group were private.

For the unsorted PBMC libraries, 2 million PBMCs were stored in RNAlater at -80 degrees C until RNA extraction and were used to generate the libraries. Multiple sclerosis patients were enrolled in a US clinical protocol under which disease progression was evaluated by magnetic resonance imaging. Peripheral blood underwent Ficoll-Hypaque density gradient centrifugation to isolate PBMCs, which were then cryopreserved in liquid nitrogen. Sequenced material: PBMCs. The TCR was taken from a man younger than 40 with multiple sclerosis. Rearrangement joined TRBV6-6 to TRBJ2-1; 13 junctional bases match TRBD2. The DNA is as follows: TGTGCCAGCAGTGGAACTAGCGGGGGGGCCTCCTACAATGAGCAGTTCTTC. It specifies CASSGTSGGASYNEQFF.